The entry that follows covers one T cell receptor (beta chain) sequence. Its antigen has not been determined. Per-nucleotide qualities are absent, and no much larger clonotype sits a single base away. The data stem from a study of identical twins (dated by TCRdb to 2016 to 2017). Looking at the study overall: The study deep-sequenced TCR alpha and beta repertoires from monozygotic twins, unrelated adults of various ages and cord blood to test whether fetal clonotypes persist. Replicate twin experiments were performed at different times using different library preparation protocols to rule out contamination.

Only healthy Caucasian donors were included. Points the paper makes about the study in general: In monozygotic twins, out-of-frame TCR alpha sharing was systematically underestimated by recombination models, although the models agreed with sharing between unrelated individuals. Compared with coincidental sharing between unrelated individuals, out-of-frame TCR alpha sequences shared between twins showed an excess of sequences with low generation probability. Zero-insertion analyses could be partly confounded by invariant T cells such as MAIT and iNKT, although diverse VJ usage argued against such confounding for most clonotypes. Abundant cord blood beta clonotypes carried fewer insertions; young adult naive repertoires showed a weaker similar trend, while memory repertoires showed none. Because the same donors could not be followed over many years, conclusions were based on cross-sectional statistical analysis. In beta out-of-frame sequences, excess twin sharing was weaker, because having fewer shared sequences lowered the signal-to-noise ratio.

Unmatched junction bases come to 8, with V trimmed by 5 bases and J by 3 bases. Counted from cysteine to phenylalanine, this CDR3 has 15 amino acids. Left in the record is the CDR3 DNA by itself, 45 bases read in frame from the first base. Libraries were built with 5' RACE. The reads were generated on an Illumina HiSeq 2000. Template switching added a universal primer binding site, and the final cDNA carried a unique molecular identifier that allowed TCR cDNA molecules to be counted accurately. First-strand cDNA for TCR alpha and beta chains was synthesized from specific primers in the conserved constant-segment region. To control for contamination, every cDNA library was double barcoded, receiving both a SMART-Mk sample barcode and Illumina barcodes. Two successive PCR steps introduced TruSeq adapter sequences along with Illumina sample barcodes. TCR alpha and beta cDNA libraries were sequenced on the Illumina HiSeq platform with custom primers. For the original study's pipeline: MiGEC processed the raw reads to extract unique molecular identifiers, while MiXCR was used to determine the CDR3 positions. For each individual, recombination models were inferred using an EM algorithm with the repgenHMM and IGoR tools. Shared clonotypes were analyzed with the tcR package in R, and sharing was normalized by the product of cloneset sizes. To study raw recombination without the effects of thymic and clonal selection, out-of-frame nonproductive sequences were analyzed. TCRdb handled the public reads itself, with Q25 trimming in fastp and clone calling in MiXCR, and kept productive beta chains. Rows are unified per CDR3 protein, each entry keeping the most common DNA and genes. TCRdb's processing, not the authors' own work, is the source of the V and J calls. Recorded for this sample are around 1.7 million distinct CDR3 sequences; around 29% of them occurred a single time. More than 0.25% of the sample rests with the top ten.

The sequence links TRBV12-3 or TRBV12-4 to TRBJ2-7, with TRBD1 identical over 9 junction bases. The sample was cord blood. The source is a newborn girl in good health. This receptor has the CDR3 CASSPLTGGDYEQYF. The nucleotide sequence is TGTGCCAGCAGTCCACTTACAGGGGGCGACTACGAGCAGTACTTC.